A selection of T cell receptor beta chains follows, all from one sample in a study of T-cell reconstitution after alpha-beta-depleted transplantation in children. TCRdb itself ran the PCR reads through MiXCR, one entry per CDR3 protein. The table includes hundreds of thousands of distinct CDR3 sequences, under 12% detected once. The sample was PBMCs, taken before TCRalphabeta/CD19-depleted stem cell transplant. The receptors were gathered from a child younger than 10 with inherited bone marrow failure, due to receive a stem cell transplant. The CDR3 runs from the conserved cysteine through the conserved F or W. Some rows mark clone size as missing; the rest say once, few, many or name a class of expanded clone.

CASSFVDRGTGELFF TRBV5-4 - TRBJ2-2
CAISESRRTDTEAFF TRBV10-3 many TRBJ1-1
CSALAAAPQFF TRBV20-1 many TRBJ2-1
CSPYARGQTYEQYF TRBV20-1 many TRBJ2-7
CSAIRRREGYEQYF TRBV20-1 - TRBJ2-7
CSALTPGQGAGEQFF TRBV20-1 many TRBJ2-1
CASSYSVLNTEAFF TRBV6-5 few TRBJ1-1
CATSRDPGLAGYNEQFF TRBV15 - TRBJ2-1
CASSQPGDYEQYF TRBV7-9 many TRBJ2-7
CASSDLRGGRDRETQYF TRBV28 few TRBJ2-5
CASGHRAGELFF TRBV12-3/TRBV12-4 many TRBJ2-2
CASSEPGGGPQHF TRBV25-1 many TRBJ1-5
CSARDVGSSYEQYF TRBV20-1 - TRBJ2-7
CASSPTLDTQYF TRBV11-2 many TRBJ2-3
CASSPLMGVRDRGSGANVLTF TRBV9 - TRBJ2-6
CANSRGFTDTQYF TRBV12-3/TRBV12-4 many TRBJ2-3
CASSFIPGPSYEQYF TRBV5-1 many TRBJ2-7
CAWTSGQGPEAFF TRBV30 many TRBJ1-1
CASTVTTADTQYF TRBV11-2 many TRBJ2-3